Each of the 11 T cell receptor beta chains below was sequenced from the same sample in a study of CD8 T cells in ankylosing spondylitis. Study results and caveats: Characteristic, it appeared, of ankylosing spondylitis blood was a TCR beta motif of seven or eight highly homologous variants.

MiXCR was run by TCRdb on the 5' RACE reads, yielding one entry per CDR3 protein. The sample has about 750,000 distinct CDR3 sequences, roughly 19% seen once; the top ten hold under 20%. Antigens for these TCRs are unknown. Sequencing was carried out using blood, either unsorted or a sorted T cell fraction (not recorded which). The origin of the receptors is a male donor with ankylosing spondylitis.

The chain is built from TRBV11-2 and TRBJ2-1; TRBD2 agrees at 7 bases. Germline V gene sequence: CDR1 SGHAT, CDR2 FQNNGV. There are 16 residues in the CDR3. Unmatched junction bases numbered 6, after V lost 1 base and J lost 3 bases. CDR3 in amino acids: CASSLGLTSFYNEQFF. The CDR3 DNA reads as TGTGCCAGCAGCTTAGGATTGACTAGCTTCTACAATGAGCAGTTCTTC.

This chain uses TRBV6-5 with TRBJ1-1; D possibly corresponds to TRBD1 (5 bases). CDR1 is MNHEY and CDR2 is SVGAGI in the germline V gene. This CDR3 contains 17 residues. V was trimmed by 0 bases and J by 0 bases, leaving 14 bases between them. This chain's CDR3 is CASSYSGPGGLNTEAFF. The CDR3 DNA reads as TGTGCCAGCAGTTACTCGGGTCCCGGGGGTTTGAACACTGAAGCTTTCTTT.

The chain has TRBV5-1 and TRBJ2-7; the D gene is possibly TRBD2 (5 bases). Trimming cost V 0 bases and J 3 bases, with 10 bases left between them. Germline V gives CDR1 SGHRS, CDR2 YFSETQ. CDR3 size: 14 residues. The CDR3 is CASSLVSVFYEQYF. Here the CDR3 DNA reads TGCGCCAGCAGCTTGGTTAGCGTGTTCTACGAGCAGTACTTC.

The chain has TRBV5-1 and TRBJ1-1; TRBD1 might be the D (5 bases). The germline V and J ends were trimmed by 4 bases and 1 base, with 11 bases remaining between them. Germline CDR1 and CDR2: SGHRS and YFSETQ. The CDR3 has 14 amino acids. The CDR3 nucleotides are TGCGCCAGCAGCATACAAACAGGGAACACTGAAGCTTTCTTT. Translating it yields CASSIQTGNTEAFF. The whole variable domain, remainder taken from reference TRBV5-1 and TRBJ1-1, is KAGVTQTPRYLIKTRGQQVTLSCSPISGHRSVSWYQQTPGQGLQFLFEYFSETQRNKGNFPGRFSGRQFSNSRSEMNVSTLELGDSALYLCASSIQTGNTEAFFGQGTRLTVV.

This chain joins TRBV7-9 and TRBJ2-3; 8 nucleotides line up with TRBD2. The CDR3 length is 15 residues. From germline, CDR1 is SEHNR and CDR2 FQNEAQ (reference sequence). Unmatched junction bases numbered 2, after V lost 2 bases and J lost 1 base. The CDR3 here is CASSLPTSGTDTQYF. DNA for the CDR3: TGTGCCAGCAGCTTACCGACTAGCGGCACAGATACGCAGTATTTT.

This chain joins TRBV10-3 and TRBJ1-2; D is undetermined. The germline V and J ends were trimmed by 4 bases and 7 bases, with 13 bases remaining between them. Germline loops: CDR1 ENHRY, CDR2 SYGVKD. The CDR3 has 13 amino acids. The CDR3 protein is CAISGVSMAGYTF. The CDR3 region has the DNA TGTGCCATCAGTGGAGTATCTATGGCTGGCTACACCTTC.

There are a few counts of this clonotype. The junction and the germline gene differ at one end; a read error may be behind it. CDR3 residues: CATRRGGNTEAFF. The CDR3, as DNA: TGTGCCACCAGGAGAGGGGGTAACACTGAAGCTTTCTTT. This chain joins TRBV15 and TRBJ1-1; possibly TRBD1 for D (6 bases). Germline assignment: CDR1 LNHNV and CDR2 YYDKDF (reference sequence). CDR3 length equals 13 residues. The full variable domain, completed using reference TRBV15 and TRBJ1-1, is DAMVIQNPRYQVTQFGKPVTLSCSQTLNHNVMYWYQQKSSQAPKLLFHYYDKDFNNEADTPDNFQSRRPNTSFCFLDIRSPGLGDTAMYLCATRRGGNTEAFFGQGTRLTVV.

This clonotype has just a few counts. The chain combines TRBV7-3 with TRBJ2-1; 9 bases map to TRBD1. The CDR3 has 17 amino acids. The V and J ends lost 3 bases and 6 bases, in that order; junction bases with no gene match: 12. Per the germline V gene, CDR1 is SGHTA and CDR2 is FQGTGA. The CDR3 DNA sequence: TGTGCCAGCAGCTTGGACCGGGACAGGGTAGTAATCAATGAGCAGTTCTTC. This translates into CASSLDRDRVVINEQFF.

This clonotype was detected many times. The chain is built from TRBV5-1 and TRBJ1-1; maybe TRBD1 (5 bases). Trimming shortened V by 2 bases and J by 6 bases, and 14 bases separated the two germline ends. In germline, CDR1 is SGHRS, CDR2 YFSETQ. This CDR3 spans 14 amino acids. The CDR3 DNA is TGCGCCAGCAGCTTAACCTATGGGGGGGCTGAAGCTTTCTTT. It encodes CASSLTYGGAEAFF.

The V and J genes are TRBV12-3 or TRBV12-4 and TRBJ2-5; 9 bases line up with TRBD1. V shed 6 bases, J shed 5 bases, and the junction held 7 bases outside the gene matches. CDR3 length equals 14 residues. In nucleotides, the CDR3 is TGTGCCAGCAGCGAAACAGGGGGCCGGGAGACCCAGTACTTC. It is translated as CASSETGGRETQYF.

This chain joins TRBV28 and TRBJ2-7; D uncertain. CDR1 is MDHEN, CDR2 SYDVKM, per germline. The V and J ends lost 2 bases and 5 bases respectively, with 7 bases between them. The CDR3 runs to 12 residues. CDR3 DNA: TGTGCCAGCAGTTTAGATGCCAACGAGCAGTACTTC. This sequence encodes CASSLDANEQYF.